A single sample gave rise to the 4 T cell receptor beta chains below, sequenced in a study of blood T cell repertoires in COVID-19 (dated by TCRdb to 2018 to 2020). Libraries were prepared through the immunoSEQ multiplex PCR assay. TCRdb's version of the immuneACCESS table is confined to in-frame rearrangements and falls short of the full clone set. An unresolved V gene accounts for under half of the shortfall where checked; the remainder is of unknown origin. Present in this sample are 300,000 to 400,000 clones, around 90% of which were seen just once. The ten most abundant clones make up approximately 9.4% of the sample. Source material: peripheral blood. These TCRs come from a man aged 25-45 years with COVID-19, enrolled during active disease.

The chain has TRBV10-3 and TRBJ2-1, with 10 bases fitting TRBD2. The CDR3 consists of 16 residues. V gave up 6 bases and J gave up 7 bases; unmatched junction bases: 12. Germline V gene data show CDR1 as ENHRY and CDR2 as SYGVKD. The CDR3: CAISHQTSGSSNEQFF. The DNA of the CDR3 is TGTGCCATCAGCCATCAGACTAGCGGGTCTAGTAATGAGCAGTTCTTC.

The chain employs TRBV5-1 and TRBJ2-7; a weak D match, TRBD1 (5 bases). Between the trimmed V and J ends, which lost 3 bases and 8 bases, there was a span of 21 bases. This CDR3 comprises 15 residues. Germline V CDR1 and CDR2: SGHRS, YFSETQ. CDR3 in amino acids: CASSSITQRTYQQYF. The CDR3 DNA sequence: TGCGCCAGCAGCTCCATCACACAAAGGACATACCAGCAGTACTTC.

CDR3 nucleotides: TGTGCCAGCAGCTTACCCGGGACAAAGGCCTACAATGAGCAGTTCTTC. Its translation is CASSLPGTKAYNEQFF. J is TRBJ2-1 and V is TRBV13, with D tentatively TRBD1 (6 bases). The germline CDR1 and CDR2 sequences are PRHDT and FYEKMQ (reference sequence). This CDR3 has 16 residues. V was clipped by 2 bases and J by 2 bases, with 13 bases between them.

The chain recombines TRBV4-2 with TRBJ1-1, with 9 bases identical to TRBD1. Germline V lookup: CDR1 LGHNA, CDR2 YNFKEQ. The junction had 2 bases not matched to a gene; V was cut back by 10 bases and J by 5 bases. The CDR3 length is 11 residues. CDR3 in amino acids: CATTGGTEAFF. The DNA of the CDR3 is TGTGCCACGACAGGGGGGACTGAAGCTTTCTTT.